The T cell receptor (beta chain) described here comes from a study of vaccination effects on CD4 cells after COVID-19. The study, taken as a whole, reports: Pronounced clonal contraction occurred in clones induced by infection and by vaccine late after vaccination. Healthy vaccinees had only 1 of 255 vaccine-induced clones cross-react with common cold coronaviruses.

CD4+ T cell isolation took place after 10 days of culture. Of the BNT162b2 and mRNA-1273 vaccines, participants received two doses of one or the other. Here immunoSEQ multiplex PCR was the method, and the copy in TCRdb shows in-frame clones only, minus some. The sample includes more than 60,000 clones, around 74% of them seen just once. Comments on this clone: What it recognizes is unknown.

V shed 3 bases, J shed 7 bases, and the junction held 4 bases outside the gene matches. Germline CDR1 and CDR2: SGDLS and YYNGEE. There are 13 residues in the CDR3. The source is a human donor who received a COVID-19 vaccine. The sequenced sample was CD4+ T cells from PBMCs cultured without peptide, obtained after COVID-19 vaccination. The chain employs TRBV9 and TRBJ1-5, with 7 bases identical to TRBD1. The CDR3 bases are TGTGCCAGCAGCGGACAGGGTGGACAGCCCCAGCATTTT. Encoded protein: CASSGQGGQPQHF.